The present TCR beta chain was sequenced within a study of CD8 T cells in Susac syndrome. An amount of RNA that ranged from roughly 0.5 to 1 ug was reverse transcribed with random hexamers. One entry per CDR3 protein results from TCRdb running MiXCR on the immunoSEQ multiplex PCR reads. The table includes 150,000 to 200,000 distinct CDR3 sequences, approximately 93% detected once. The CDR3 contains 15 residues. CDR1 and CDR2 (germline): KGHSH, LQKENI. V was cut by 1 base and J by 1 base, with 7 bases left in between. The sequence came from a human donor in good health. The chain recombines TRBV18 with TRBJ2-2; D remains ambiguous. The sequenced sample was CD4+ T cells from PBMCs. CDR3 sequence: CASSPQRRNTGELFF. For the CDR3, the DNA is TGTGCCAGCTCACCACAGCGACGGAACACCGGGGAGCTGTTTTTT.